Shown below are 11 T cell receptor beta chains from a single sample sequenced in a study of T-cell memory formation after mild COVID-19. Via MiXCR, TCRdb re-called the 5' RACE reads, giving one row per CDR3 protein. In the table there are about 440,000 distinct CDR3 sequences, roughly 20% of which are singletons. The specimen was PBMCs or a T cell subset sorted from them (not recorded which). Every receptor here comes from an adult woman who had mild COVID-19 (a few samples of this study predate the infection). Cell type and time point are not known.

The gene calls are TRBV12-3 or TRBV12-4 and TRBJ1-1; 7 bases match TRBD1. V dropped 6 bases and J dropped 5; count of bases not matched to a gene: 12. The CDR3 totals 15 residues. The DNA for the CDR3 is TGTGCCAGCAGCCGGAGACAGGGAGGGGGGACTGAAGCTTTCTTT. Its protein is CASSRRQGGGTEAFF.

This clonotype was detected many times. The genes are TRBV7-2 and TRBJ2-1, with no clear D. The germline V gene has CDR1 SGHTA and CDR2 FQGNSA. The CDR3 has 15 amino acids. With 2 bases removed from V and 5 bases from J, the gap between germline ends came to 13 bases. In DNA, the CDR3 is TGTGCCAGCAGCTTAAGACGGACCGAGAACAATGAGCAGTTCTTC. This gives the protein CASSLRRTENNEQFF.

The sample holds a few counts of this clonotype. V usage is TRBV11-1 and J usage is TRBJ1-1; D may be TRBD1 (6 bases). The length of the CDR3 is 13 residues. Trimming stripped 4 bases from V and 5 bases from J, with 11 bases between. Germline V gene data show CDR1 as SGHAT and CDR2 as FQDESV (reference sequence). Here the CDR3 reads CASSYNRDTEAFF. CDR3 bases: TGTGCCAGCAGCTATAACAGGGATACTGAAGCTTTCTTT.

This clonotype occurred a few times. The chain carries TRBV7-9 and TRBJ2-3; weak D call: TRBD1 (5 bases). This CDR3 has 14 residues. Trimming stripped 1 base from V and 10 bases from J, with 15 bases between. Germline CDR1 SEHNR, CDR2 FQNEAQ (reference sequence). CDR3 sequence (DNA): TGTGCCAGCAGCTTAGGTGATGGACCAGGGTCGCAGTATTTT. Its protein is CASSLGDGPGSQYF.

J is TRBJ2-5 and V is TRBV7-6; 9 positions agree with TRBD1. Losses at the gene ends were 5 bases for V and 7 bases for J; bases not matched to a gene: 5. CDR1 is SGHVS and CDR2 is FNYEAQ in the germline V gene. The CDR3 totals 13 residues. CDR3 sequence reads: CASSQRQGGTQYF. The CDR3 region has the DNA TGTGCCAGCAGCCAACGACAGGGGGGGACCCAGTACTTC.

V usage is TRBV7-9 and J usage is TRBJ1-6, with D maybe TRBD1 (6 bases). V was pared by 5 bases and J by 7 bases, with 21 bases between. The germline V gene encodes CDR1 SEHNR and CDR2 FQNEAQ (reference sequence). The CDR3 is made up of 17 amino acids. CDR3 in amino acids: CASSPIQPGEGNSPLHF. The CDR3 DNA reads TGTGCCAGCAGCCCTATTCAACCAGGGGAGGGGAATTCACCCCTCCACTTT.

Only a few counts were recorded for this clonotype. This rearrangement joins TRBV20-1 to TRBJ1-1; 10 bases agree with TRBD1. Germline V CDR1 and CDR2: DFQATT, SNEGSKA (reference sequence). The CDR3 covers 17 residues. J gave up 2 bases and V 6 bases, and 15 bases lay outside the gene matches. The CDR3 coding sequence is TGCAGTGCCACGAAGGGGGGACAGGGGCCTCTAAACACTGAAGCTTTCTTT. Translating gives CSATKGGQGPLNTEAFF.

In regard to this clonotype: One end of the junction is discordant with germline, which a read error may explain. This chain uses TRBV20-1 with TRBJ2-5; weak D call: TRBD2 (7 bases). The CDR3 loop spans 12 amino acids. Germline V lookup: CDR1 DFQATT, CDR2 SNEGSKA (reference sequence). The CDR3 coding sequence is TGCAGTCCTAGGGGGGGGCCAGAGACCCAGTACTTC. This translates into CSPRGGPETQYF.

The J gene is TRBJ1-1, the V gene TRBV5-1; 10 bases fit TRBD1. CDR3 length: 15 amino acids. V lost 4 bases and J lost 1; bases outside the gene matches: 4. The germline gives CDR1 SGHRS, CDR2 YFSETQ. CDR3 amino acids: CASSPGQGRNTEAFF. As DNA, the CDR3 is TGCGCCAGCAGCCCGGGACAGGGGCGGAACACTGAAGCTTTCTTT. Based on the CDR3 plus reference TRBV5-1 and TRBJ1-1, the full variable domain is KAGVTQTPRYLIKTRGQQVTLSCSPISGHRSVSWYQQTPGQGLQFLFEYFSETQRNKGNFPGRFSGRQFSNSRSEMNVSTLELGDSALYLCASSPGQGRNTEAFFGQGTRLTVV.

This clonotype was counted a few times. The genes are TRBV7-9 and TRBJ1-2; D remains ambiguous. The CDR3 consists of 15 residues. CDR1 and CDR2 from the germline V gene are SEHNR and FQNEAQ (reference sequence). Trimming shortened V by 5 bases and J by 4 bases, and 17 bases separated the two germline ends. The CDR3 here is CASSLSFGGLYGYTF. In DNA form, the CDR3 reads TGTGCCAGCAGCCTCAGCTTCGGCGGACTCTATGGCTACACCTTC.

The chain has TRBV9 and TRBJ1-2; 8 bases are shared with TRBD1. The CDR3 totals 18 residues. The V gene end was trimmed by 4 bases and the J gene end by 0 bases; junction bases not matched to a gene: 14. Germline V gene lookup returns CDR1 SGDLS and CDR2 YYNGEE. As DNA, the CDR3 is TGTGCCAGCAGCCCGCGGGGGGAGACAGGGGTGTCTAACTATGGCTACACCTTC. Residues: CASSPRGETGVSNYGYTF.